The rows below give T cell receptor beta chains drawn from one sample of a study of blood T cell repertoires in COVID-19. Method: immunoSEQ multiplex PCR; TCRdb's copy keeps in-frame clones and lacks some. The sample carries 160,000 or so clones, 75% to 90% recorded once. The sequenced sample consisted of peripheral blood. The receptors here all came from a woman in her 40s with acute or convalescent COVID-19. Both conserved end residues are part of each CDR3. D genes are given only for firm matches. A row's size may be missing; if present it is once, few, many or a size class.

TRBJ2-7 | TRBV12-3/TRBV12-4 | - | once | TGTGCCAGCAGTTTAACAGCCTACGAGCAGTACTTC | CASSLTAYEQYF
TRBJ2-1 | TRBV5-1 | - | - | TGCGCCAGCAGCTTTAGCGGCAATGAGCAGTTCTTC | CASSFSGNEQFF
TRBJ1-1 | TRBV6-1 | TRBD1 | - | TGTGCCAGCAGTGAATTTCTCGGGACAGGGGGCGCCGGCACTGAAGCTTTCTTT | CASSEFLGTGGAGTEAFF
TRBJ1-3 | TRBV25-1 | - | - | TGTGCCAGCGTGGGGGGAGGGATGATTGGAAACACCATATATTTT | CASVGGGMIGNTIYF
TRBJ2-7 | TRBV5-5 | - | - | TGTGCCAGCAGCTTGGCCCCGATCCGTCCGAGGGGGTACGAGCAGTACTTC | CASSLAPIRPRGYEQYF
TRBJ2-7 | TRBV28 | - | - | TGTGCCAGCAAGGCCCCTACAACCGGGGCCTACGAGCAGTACTTC | CASKAPTTGAYEQYF
TRBJ2-3 | TRBV5-1 | - | - | TGCGCCAGCAGTCCGGCAAGGGGCGGCACAGATACGCAGTATTTT | CASSPARGGTDTQYF
TRBJ2-7 | TRBV6-5 | - | - | TGTGCCAGCAGTTACTCGACCAGGGCCTACGAGCAGTACTTC | CASSYSTRAYEQYF
TRBJ2-7 | TRBV29-1 | - | - | TGCAGCGCTGGGAGTACCTCCTACGAGCAGTACTTC | CSAGSTSYEQYF
TRBJ2-5 | TRBV27 | - | - | TGTGCCAGCAGAAGGGGTTACCAAGAGACCCAGTACTTC | CASRRGYQETQYF
TRBJ1-1 | TRBV9 | TRBD1 | - | TGTGCCAGCAGCGTGGGGACAGGGGGCATCGACACTGAAGCTTTCTTT | CASSVGTGGIDTEAFF
TRBJ1-4 | TRBV3-1/TRBV3-2 | TRBD1 | - | TGTGCCAGCAGCCAATCCGGAGCCTGGGCAGGGGGTGAAAAACTGTTTTTT | CASSQSGAWAGGEKLFF
TRBJ2-5 | TRBV15 | TRBD1 | - | TGTGCCACCAGCCGGGGACAGCCCCAAGAGACCCAGTACTTC | CATSRGQPQETQYF
TRBJ2-1 | TRBV2 | TRBD2 | - | TGTGCCAGCAACGGACTAGCGGATGAGCAGTTCTTC | CASNGLADEQFF
TRBJ1-1 | TRBV27 | TRBD1 | - | TGTGCCAGCAGTTTACAAAGACAGGGGAATACTGAAGCTTTCTTT | CASSLQRQGNTEAFF
TRBJ2-1 | TRBV9 | - | - | TGTGCCAGCAGCGCGGTCGACTACTCCTACAATGAGCAGTTCTTC | CASSAVDYSYNEQFF
TRBJ2-1 | TRBV15 | TRBD2 | - | TGTGCCACCAGCAGAGATCTCGCTAGCGGGAGGGCCAGTAGTGAGCAGTTCTTC | CATSRDLASGRASSEQFF
TRBJ1-6 | TRBV5-1 | - | - | TGCGCCAGCAGCTTGGGGCAGGGCAGTTCACCCCTCCACTTT | CASSLGQGSSPLHF
TRBJ1-1 | TRBV29-1 | - | once | TGCAGCGTTGAACCGCCCAGAGGAAGAGAGGGAGCTTTCTTT | CSVEPPRGREGAFF
TRBJ2-7 | TRBV5-1 | - | - | TGCGCCAGCAGCACTTCCGGGTTCTCCTACGAGCAGTACTTC | CASSTSGFSYEQYF
TRBJ2-1 | TRBV19 | TRBD1 | - | TGTGCCAGTAGTATGTGGTTTGGACAGGGTCCTGCTAATGAGCAGTTCTTC | CASSMWFGQGPANEQFF
TRBJ1-4 | TRBV30 | - | - | TGTGCCTGGAGTCTACCCATCGGGAGAGCTAATGAAAAACTGTTTTTT | CAWSLPIGRANEKLFF
TRBJ1-2 | TRBV10-3 | - | - | TGTGCCATCAGTACACGGACTTCGGGGGGCTACACCTTC | CAISTRTSGGYTF
TRBJ2-4 | TRBV19 | - | few | TGTGCCAGTAGTACGAAGCTAGCCAAAAACATTCAGTACTTC | CASSTKLAKNIQYF
TRBJ2-3 | TRBV6-5 | - | once | TGTGCCAGCAGTTACTCCGGGGGGACAAGCACAGATACGCAGTATTTT | CASSYSGGTSTDTQYF
TRBJ2-3 | TRBV5-4 | - | - | TGTGCCAGCAGCTTGGCATCGGCGGGGGCGGGGCGGATTACGCAGTATTTT | CASSLASAGAGRITQYF
TRBJ2-7 | TRBV5-1 | TRBD2 | - | TGCGCCAGCAGAGAAGGACTAGCGGTAGTAGACGAGCAGTACTTC | CASREGLAVVDEQYF
TRBJ2-1 | TRBV4-2 | - | - | TGTGCCAGCAGCCCCCGAGGACAGTACAATGAGCAGTTCTTC | CASSPRGQYNEQFF
TRBJ2-5 | TRBV18 | TRBD1 | - | TGTGCCAGCTCACCACAACAGGGGATTGGAGAGACCCAGTACTTC | CASSPQQGIGETQYF
TRBJ2-7 | TRBV5-6 | TRBD2 | few | TGTGCCAGCAGCTTGGTTTGGACTAGCTACGAGCAGTACTTC | CASSLVWTSYEQYF
TRBJ1-6 | TRBV7-9 | - | - | TGTGCCAGCAGCAAAGAAATGTCGGGGGGATCCTATAATTCACCCCTCCACTTT | CASSKEMSGGSYNSPLHF
TRBJ2-7 | TRBV6-5 | TRBD2 | - | TGTGCCAGCAGTACTAGCGGGGGGTCCTACGAGCAGTACTTC | CASSTSGGSYEQYF
TRBJ2-6 | TRBV15 | - | - | TGTGCCACCAGCAGATTCCTATTTGAGATCGGTGGGGCCAACGTCCTGACTTTC | CATSRFLFEIGGANVLTF
TRBJ1-1 | TRBV3-1/TRBV3-2 | TRBD1 | - | TGTGCCAGCAGCCCCCGGACAGGGGCTCTCGCTTTCTTT | CASSPRTGALAFF
TRBJ1-1 | TRBV7-2 | - | few | TGTGCCAGCAGGCAAAGTGTAGAGGGTAGGACTGAAGCTTTCTTT | CASRQSVEGRTEAFF
TRBJ2-1 | TRBV10-3 | TRBD2 | - | TGTGCCATCAGTGCGGTAGCGGGAGATATCTACAATGAGCAGTTCTTC | CAISAVAGDIYNEQFF
TRBJ1-1 | TRBV5-6 | TRBD1 | - | TGTGCCAGCAGCTTGGCTCGAGGACAGGGAGAAGCTTTCTTT | CASSLARGQGEAFF
TRBJ2-5 | TRBV7-9 | - | - | TGTGCCAGCAGCTTAAACAGAGACCAAGAGACCCAGTACTTC | CASSLNRDQETQYF
TRBJ2-2 | TRBV2 | TRBD1 | - | TGTGCCAGCAGAGCAGACAGGGGATCCGGGGAGCTGTTTTTT | CASRADRGSGELFF
TRBJ1-2 | TRBV6-5 | TRBD1 | - | TGTGCCAGCAGGGACACAGGGGGCGGAGGCTACACCTTC | CASRDTGGGGYTF
TRBJ1-3 | TRBV7-2 | TRBD1 | - | TGTGCCAGCAGCCAGGCAGGGGGCATCACCATATATTTT | CASSQAGGITIYF
TRBJ1-2 | TRBV15 | - | - | TGTGCCACCAGCAGAGGCGCGGCCTCTCCGGCTAACTATGGCTACACCTTC | CATSRGAASPANYGYTF
TRBJ1-3 | TRBV19 | - | - | TGTGCCAGTAGTGCAGTATTCTCTGGAAACACCATATATTTT | CASSAVFSGNTIYF
TRBJ1-1 | TRBV7-8 | TRBD1 | - | TGTGCCAGCAGCTTGGCCACAGGGGTCGGCACTGAAGCTTTCTTT | CASSLATGVGTEAFF
TRBJ1-4 | TRBV11-2 | TRBD1 | - | TGTGCCAGCAGCCGACCGGGACAGAAAGAAAAACTGTTTTTT | CASSRPGQKEKLFF
TRBJ2-1 | TRBV5-1 | TRBD1 | - | TGCGCCAGCAGCTTGGAGGCAGGGGGACACAATGAGCAGTTCTTC | CASSLEAGGHNEQFF
TRBJ2-3 | TRBV5-1 | - | - | TGCGCCAGCAGCTTTTTTGACCGAACCCAGCGGGTCGCGGCAGATACGCAGTATTTT | CASSFFDRTQRVAADTQYF
TRBJ1-6 | TRBV5-4 | - | - | TGTGCCAGCAGCAGGGGGACCGAGGGGATAAATTCACCCCTCCACTTT | CASSRGTEGINSPLHF
TRBJ2-2 | TRBV28 | TRBD2 | - | TGTGCCAGCAGTCCGGGACTAGCGCGGACCGGGGAGCTGTTTTTT | CASSPGLARTGELFF
TRBJ2-5 | TRBV5-4 | TRBD1 | - | TGTGCCAGCAGCACCGGACAGGTTGGCGAGACCCAGTACTTC | CASSTGQVGETQYF
TRBJ1-6 | TRBV18 | - | - | TGTGCCAGCTCACCGGTACAGGTCAATTCACCCCTCCACTTT | CASSPVQVNSPLHF
TRBJ1-1 | TRBV4-1 | TRBD1 | - | TGCGCCAGCAGCCAATCATCTAATGGACAGGGGGTTATGGAAGCTTTCTTT | CASSQSSNGQGVMEAFF
TRBJ1-6 | TRBV19 | TRBD1 | - | TGTGCCAGTAGTATAGCCGGCAGGGGGCATTCACCCCTCCACTTT | CASSIAGRGHSPLHF
TRBJ2-1 | TRBV5-1 | - | - | TGCGCCAGCAGCTTAGACAGTTCCTACAATGAGCAGTTCTTC | CASSLDSSYNEQFF
TRBJ1-1 | TRBV14 | - | - | TGTGCCAGCAGCCAAGAGTCCAGGGCCAACACTGAAGCTTTCTTT | CASSQESRANTEAFF
TRBJ2-7 | TRBV5-4 | TRBD2 | - | TGTGCCAGCAGCTATGGGACTAGCGGGATCTACGAGCAGTACTTC | CASSYGTSGIYEQYF
TRBJ2-7 | TRBV5-6 | TRBD1 | once | TGTGCCAGCAGGACTCAGGGGGCTGGCTCCTACGAGCAGTACTTC | CASRTQGAGSYEQYF
TRBJ1-6 | TRBV2 | - | - | TGTGCCAGCAGTCAAATTGTACAGGCGGACTCACCCCTCCACTTT | CASSQIVQADSPLHF